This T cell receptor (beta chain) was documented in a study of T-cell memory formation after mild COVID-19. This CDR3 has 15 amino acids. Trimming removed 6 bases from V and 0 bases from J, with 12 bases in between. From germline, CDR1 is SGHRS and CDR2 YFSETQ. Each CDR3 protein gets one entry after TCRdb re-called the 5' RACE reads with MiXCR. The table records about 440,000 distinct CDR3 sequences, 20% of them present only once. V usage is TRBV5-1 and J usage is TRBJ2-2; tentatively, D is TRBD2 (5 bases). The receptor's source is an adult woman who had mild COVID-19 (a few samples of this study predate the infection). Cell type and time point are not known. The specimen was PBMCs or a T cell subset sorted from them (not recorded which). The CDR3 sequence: CASKKSGSNTGELFF. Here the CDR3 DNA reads TGCGCCAGCAAAAAGAGCGGATCGAACACCGGGGAGCTGTTTTTT.